This TCR beta chain was captured by sequencing in a study of T cells in Graves' hyperthyroidism and ophthalmopathy. V trimming: 1 base; J trimming: 6 bases; junction bases outside the gene matches: 2. The CDR3 is made up of 13 amino acids. Uncontrolled infection, other autoimmune disease, pregnancy or lactation led to exclusion. Amplified TCR beta CDR3 regions derived from RNA transcripts. A first-round RT-PCR of the TCR CDR3 used the HTBI primer set. TCRdb reanalysed the multiplex PCR reads using MiXCR and keeps one entry per CDR3 protein. The profile shows roughly 500,000 distinct CDR3 sequences, 35% to 55% of them singletons. This clonotype was counted only a few times. What it recognizes is unknown. Overall study findings and caveats: Most thyroid clonotypes that were expanded above 0.001 also turned up in blood.

This chain uses TRBV12-3 or TRBV12-4 with TRBJ2-7; 8 nucleotides align to TRBD1. The sample consisted of peripheral blood or thyroid tissue (not recorded which). This clonotype was sampled from an adult woman with Graves' disease, either hyperthyroidism or ophthalmopathy (not recorded which). CDR3 DNA: TGTGCCAGCAGTTTAGGGACAGGGTTCGAGCAGTACTTC. It translates to CASSLGTGFEQYF.